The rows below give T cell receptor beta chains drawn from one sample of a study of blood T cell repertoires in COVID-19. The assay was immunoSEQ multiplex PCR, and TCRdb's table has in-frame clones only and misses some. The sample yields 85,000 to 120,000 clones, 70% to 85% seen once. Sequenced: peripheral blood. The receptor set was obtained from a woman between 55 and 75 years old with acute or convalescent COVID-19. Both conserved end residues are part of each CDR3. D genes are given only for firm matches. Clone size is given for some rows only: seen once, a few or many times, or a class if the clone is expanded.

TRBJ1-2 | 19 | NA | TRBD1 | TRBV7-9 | TGTGCCAGCAGCTTTTGGCCCTCAATCCCGGGACAGGCAAACTATGGCTACACCTTC | CASSFWPSIPGQANYGYTF
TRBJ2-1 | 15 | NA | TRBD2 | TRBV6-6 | TGTGCCAGCACCACTGGGGGGGAGGGAAGCAATGAGCAGTTCTTC | CASTTGGEGSNEQFF
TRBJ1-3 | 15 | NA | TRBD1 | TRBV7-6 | TGTGCCAGCAGCTTCCCTGGGACAGCCTTAAACACCATATATTTT | CASSFPGTALNTIYF
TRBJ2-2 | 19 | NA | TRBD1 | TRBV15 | TGTGCCACCAGCAGAGATAGGGACAGGGTAGTACAGGACACCGGGGAGCTGTTTTTT | CATSRDRDRVVQDTGELFF
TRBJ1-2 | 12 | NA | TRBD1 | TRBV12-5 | TGTGCTAGTGGTGTGGACAGGTCTGGCTACACCTTC | CASGVDRSGYTF
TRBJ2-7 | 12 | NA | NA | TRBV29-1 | TGCAGCGCTGTGGGGGGTCGCTACGAGCAGTACTTC | CSAVGGRYEQYF
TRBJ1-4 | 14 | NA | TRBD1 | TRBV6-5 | TGTGCCAGCACAACAGGGGGCGCGGGTGAAAAACTGTTTTTT | CASTTGGAGEKLFF
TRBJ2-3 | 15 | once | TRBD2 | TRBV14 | TGTGCCAGCAGCCACCTAGCGGGAGGATCAGATACGCAGTATTTT | CASSHLAGGSDTQYF
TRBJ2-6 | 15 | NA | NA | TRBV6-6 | TGTGCCAGCAGCCCGACAGTCTCTGGGGCCAACGTCCTGACTTTC | CASSPTVSGANVLTF
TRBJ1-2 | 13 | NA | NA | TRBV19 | TGTGCCACCTCGAGATCGGACAGCTATGGCTACACCTTC | CATSRSDSYGYTF
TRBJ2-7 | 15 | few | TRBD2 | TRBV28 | TGTGCCAGCAGTTTTGAACTAGCGGCATCCTACGAGCAGTACTTC | CASSFELAASYEQYF
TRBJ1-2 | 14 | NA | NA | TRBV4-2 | TGTGCCAGCAGCCGAGAAGGGGTGTCCTATGGCTACACCTTC | CASSREGVSYGYTF
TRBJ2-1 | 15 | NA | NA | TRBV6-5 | TGTGCCAGCAGTTACTCGTCACTAGACTACAATGAGCAGTTCTTC | CASSYSSLDYNEQFF
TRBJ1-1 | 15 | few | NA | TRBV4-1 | TGCGCCAGCAGCCCAGACCCAGGCGCGGGCACTGAAGCTTTCTTT | CASSPDPGAGTEAFF
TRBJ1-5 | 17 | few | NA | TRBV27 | TGTGCCAGCAGTTCGGGGGTCCCGTGGGGGGGCCTTCAGCCCCAGCATTTT | CASSSGVPWGGLQPQHF
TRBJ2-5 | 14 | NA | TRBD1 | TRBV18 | TGTGCCAGCTCAGAGTCAGGGGGAAGAGAGACCCAGTACTTC | CASSESGGRETQYF
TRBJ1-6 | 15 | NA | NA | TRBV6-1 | TGTGCCAGCAGTGAAGCGGCAGGGGCAGGGTCACCCCTCCACTTT | CASSEAAGAGSPLHF
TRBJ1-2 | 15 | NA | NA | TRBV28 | TGTGCCAGCAGTTTATCGGGGGTACCTAACTATGGCTACACCTTC | CASSLSGVPNYGYTF
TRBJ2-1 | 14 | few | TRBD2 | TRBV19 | TGTGCCAGTAGTCCGGGACTAGCAATTAATGAGCAGTTCTTC | CASSPGLAINEQFF
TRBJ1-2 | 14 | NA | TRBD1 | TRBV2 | TGTGCCAGCACCTGGGACAGTTTGAACGCTGGCTACACCTTC | CASTWDSLNAGYTF
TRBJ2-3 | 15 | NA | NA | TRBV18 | TGTGCCAGCTCACCACCCGGGGGTAGCACAGATACGCAGTATTTT | CASSPPGGSTDTQYF
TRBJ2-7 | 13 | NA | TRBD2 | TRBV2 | TGTGCCAGCAGTGAATTTATGGGGGAGGGGCAGTACTTC | CASSEFMGEGQYF
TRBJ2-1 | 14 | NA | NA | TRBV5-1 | TGCGCCAGCAGCCTAGGGACTGCCGACAATGAGCAGTTCTTC | CASSLGTADNEQFF
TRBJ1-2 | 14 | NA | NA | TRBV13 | TGTGCCAGCAGCCTGGGGGGGTATTTCTATGGCTACACCTTC | CASSLGGYFYGYTF
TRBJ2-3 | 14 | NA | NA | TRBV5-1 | TGCGCCAGCAGCTTGGTGTCAGGGCGAGATACGCAGTATTTT | CASSLVSGRDTQYF
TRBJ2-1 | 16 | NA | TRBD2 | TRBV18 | TGTGCCAGCTCACCAACTAGCGGGGCCTCCTACAATGAGCAGTTCTTC | CASSPTSGASYNEQFF
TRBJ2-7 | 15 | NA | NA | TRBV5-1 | TGCGCCAGCAGCTTGGGAGAAGGGGTTCCCTACGAGCAGTACTTC | CASSLGEGVPYEQYF
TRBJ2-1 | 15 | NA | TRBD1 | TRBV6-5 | TGTGCCAGCAGCCGCCGGACAGGGCACTACAATGAGCAGTTCTTC | CASSRRTGHYNEQFF
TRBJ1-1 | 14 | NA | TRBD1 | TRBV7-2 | TGTGCCAGCAGCGTACAGGGGGCTATCGCTGAAGCTTTCTTT | CASSVQGAIAEAFF
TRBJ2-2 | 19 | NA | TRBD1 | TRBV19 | TGTGCCAGTAGTATATTAGATGATGGGGGACAGGGAGTCCCCGGGGAGCTGTTTTTT | CASSILDDGGQGVPGELFF
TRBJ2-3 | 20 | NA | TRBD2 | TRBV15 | TGTGCCACCAGCAGACAAGGACTAGCGGGGACCCTTTCTAGCACAGATACGCAGTATTTT | CATSRQGLAGTLSSTDTQYF
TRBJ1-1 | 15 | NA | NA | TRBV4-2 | TGTGCCAGCAGCCGCCGGGGGGGCTCTGGCACTGAAGCTTTCTTT | CASSRRGGSGTEAFF
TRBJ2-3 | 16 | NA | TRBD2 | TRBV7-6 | TGTGCCAGCAGCTTAGCGGAAGCGGGGGGTGTAGATACGCAGTATTTT | CASSLAEAGGVDTQYF
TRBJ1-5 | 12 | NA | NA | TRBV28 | TGTGCCAGCAGTTCCGGGAATCAGCCCCAGCATTTT | CASSSGNQPQHF
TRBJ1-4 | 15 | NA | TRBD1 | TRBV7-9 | TGTGCCAGCAGCTTAGCCGGGACAGAGAATGAAAAACTGTTTTTT | CASSLAGTENEKLFF
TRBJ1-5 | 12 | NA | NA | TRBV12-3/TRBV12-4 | TGTGCCAGCAGTTTCGGGGGGAGGCCCCAGCATTTT | CASSFGGRPQHF
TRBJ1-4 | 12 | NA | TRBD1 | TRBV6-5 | TGTGCCAGCAGGGGGGACAGTGAAAAACTGTTTTTT | CASRGDSEKLFF
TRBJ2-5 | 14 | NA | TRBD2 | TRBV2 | TGTGCCAGCAGGACTAGCGGGAACCAAGAGACCCAGTACTTC | CASRTSGNQETQYF
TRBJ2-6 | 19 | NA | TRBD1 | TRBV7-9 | TGTGCCAGCAGCTTAGCTGCTGGCAGGGGGCTAGTTGGGGCCAACGTCCTGACTTTC | CASSLAAGRGLVGANVLTF
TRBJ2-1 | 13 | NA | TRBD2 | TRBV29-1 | TGCAGCGTGACCGGGACTAGCGGGGATGAGCAGTTCTTC | CSVTGTSGDEQFF
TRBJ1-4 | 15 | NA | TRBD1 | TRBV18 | TGTGCCAGCTCACTCAGACAGGGGGAAGATGAAAAACTGTTTTTT | CASSLRQGEDEKLFF
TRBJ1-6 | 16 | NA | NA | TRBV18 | TGTGCCAGCTCACCTGATCAGGGCCCGGGTGGGTCACCCCTCCACTTT | CASSPDQGPGGSPLHF
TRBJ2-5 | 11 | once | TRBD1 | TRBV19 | TGTGCCAGCCGACAGGGGGAGACCCAGTACTTC | CASRQGETQYF
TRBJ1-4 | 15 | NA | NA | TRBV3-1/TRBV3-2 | TGTGCCAGCAGCCAGTCAGCGGACGCATATGAAAAACTGTTTTTT | CASSQSADAYEKLFF
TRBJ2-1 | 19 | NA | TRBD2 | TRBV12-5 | TGTGCTAGTGGCTATCCAATCCGGGGGGGGTCTACAATTGTTAATGAGCAGTTCTTC | CASGYPIRGGSTIVNEQFF
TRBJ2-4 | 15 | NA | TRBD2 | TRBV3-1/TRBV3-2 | TGTGCCAGCAGCCAAGATCGAGCTAGCGGTCGTACTCAGTACTTC | CASSQDRASGRTQYF
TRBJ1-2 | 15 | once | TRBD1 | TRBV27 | TGTGCCAGCAGTTTTACCCCGACAGGGCCCTATGGCTACACCTTC | CASSFTPTGPYGYTF
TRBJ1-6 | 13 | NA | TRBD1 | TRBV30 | TGTGCCTGGAGTCAGGGGGATCCGGCACCCCTCCACTTT | CAWSQGDPAPLHF
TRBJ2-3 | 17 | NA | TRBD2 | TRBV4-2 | TGTGCCAGCAGCCAAGTACCCGGGACTAGCTTCACAGATACGCAGTATTTT | CASSQVPGTSFTDTQYF
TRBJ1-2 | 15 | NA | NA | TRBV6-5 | TGTGCCAGCGAACTGGGGGGGGGAGCTAACTATGGCTACACCTTC | CASELGGGANYGYTF
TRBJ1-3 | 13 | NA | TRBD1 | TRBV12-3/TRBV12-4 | TGTGCCAGCAGAGGACAGGGCCGAAACACCATATATTTT | CASRGQGRNTIYF
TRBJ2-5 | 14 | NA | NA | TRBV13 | TGTGCCAGCAGCCGTACAGGGCCTGGGCAGACCCAGTACTTC | CASSRTGPGQTQYF
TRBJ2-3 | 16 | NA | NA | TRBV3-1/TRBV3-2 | TGTGCCAGCAGCCAAGGGGGGGTAGGGGTCCCAGATACGCAGTATTTT | CASSQGGVGVPDTQYF
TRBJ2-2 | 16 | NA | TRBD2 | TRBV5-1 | TGCGCCAGCAGCGAACTAGGGGAGGGGAACACCGGGGAGCTGTTTTTT | CASSELGEGNTGELFF
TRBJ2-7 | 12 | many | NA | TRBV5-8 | TGTGCCAGCAGCTTGGCAATCTACGAGCAGTACTTC | CASSLAIYEQYF
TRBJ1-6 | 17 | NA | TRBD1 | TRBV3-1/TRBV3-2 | TGTGCCAGCAGCCAAGGCCGACAGGGGATGGGGAATTCACCCCTCCACTTT | CASSQGRQGMGNSPLHF
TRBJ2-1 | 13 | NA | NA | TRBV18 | TGTGCCAGCTCGGAGGGACTCCTCAATGAGCAGTTCTTC | CASSEGLLNEQFF